The entry below describes one T cell receptor (beta chain). Its matching antigen is unknown. For TCRbeta, the library was prepared with unique molecular identifiers. One entry per CDR3 protein, called by TCRdb with MiXCR from the PCR reads. Of 250,000 to 300,000 distinct CDR3 sequences in the sample, roughly 9.1% were seen once. This entry belongs to a study of T-cell reconstitution after alpha-beta-depleted transplantation in children. The CDR3 runs 16 residues. With 5 bases clipped from V and 3 bases from J, the junction kept 6 bases outside the gene matches. Germline assignment: CDR1 KGHDR and CDR2 SFDVKD. Study results and limitations: T-cell numbers and diversity, one year after transplant, stemmed largely from T cells that were newly produced. It was surviving recipient T cells and thymic progenitors that gave some patients high TCRbeta diversity at day 60. Several hundred graft clones that had expanded were reportedly the source of alpha-beta T cells about two months after transplant.

This receptor was taken from a boy under two years old with acute myeloid leukemia, due to receive a stem cell transplant. This specimen was PBMCs, taken before TCRalphabeta/CD19-depleted stem cell transplant. This chain links TRBV24-1 with TRBJ2-2; 9 bases are a match to TRBD1. CDR3 sequence: CATSGHRGRDTGELFF. CDR3 bases: TGTGCCACCAGTGGACACAGGGGGCGCGACACCGGGGAGCTGTTTTTT.